The 5 T cell receptor beta chains listed next were all sequenced from one sample in a study of T-cell reconstitution after alpha-beta-depleted transplantation in children. Unique molecular identifiers were incorporated into the prepared TCRbeta library. TCRdb re-called the PCR reads through MiXCR, storing one row per CDR3 protein. In the table there are hundreds of thousands of distinct CDR3 sequences, 8% to 9.5% of which are singletons. The starting material was PBMCs from the stem cell graft donor, obtained from the stem cell graft. The source of these receptors is a human donor who donated a stem cell graft to a child with acute lymphoblastic leukemia.

This clonotype has a count of ten or more. This chain links TRBV20-1 with TRBJ2-5; TRBD1 agrees at 9 bases. Germline V gives CDR1 DFQATT, CDR2 SNEGSKA (reference sequence). Trimming cost V 1 base and J 5 bases; bases outside gene matches: 5. The CDR3 loop spans 14 amino acids. CDR3 nucleotides: TGCAGTGCTAGAGCCGGGACAGGGCTGGAGACCCAGTACTTC. As protein: CSARAGTGLETQYF.

This clonotype was detected a few times. The chain carries TRBV5-1 and TRBJ1-1; 7 bases fit TRBD1. CDR1 and CDR2 (germline): SGHRS, YFSETQ. Unmatched junction bases numbered 6, after V lost 4 bases and J lost 3 bases. The CDR3 runs 14 residues. The CDR3 region has the DNA TGCGCCAGCAGCATCCGGGACAGTGACACTGAAGCTTTCTTT. This gives the protein CASSIRDSDTEAFF.

This rearrangement joins TRBV6-2 or TRBV6-3 to TRBJ2-1; D gene ambiguous. CDR3 length: 17 residues. V gave up 2 bases and J gave up 0 bases, with 14 bases separating them. Germline lookup yields CDR1 MNHEY and CDR2 SVGEGT. The CDR3, as DNA: TGTGCCAGCAGTTACATGGCAGGACCGAGCTCCTACAATGAGCAGTTCTTC. Translated: CASSYMAGPSSYNEQFF.

The chain has TRBV5-1 and TRBJ2-7; 10 nucleotides align to TRBD1. Per the germline V gene, CDR1 is SGHRS and CDR2 is YFSETQ. The CDR3 is 16 residues long. V was pared by 1 base and J by 5 bases, with 9 bases of the junction left unmatched. CDR3 in DNA: TGCGCCAGCAGCTTGCAACCGGGACAGGGGTTCAACGAGCAGTACTTC. Its protein product is CASSLQPGQGFNEQYF.

The V call is TRBV29-1, the J call TRBJ2-3; possibly TRBD2 for D (5 bases). The germline gives CDR1 SQVTM, CDR2 ANQGSEA. This CDR3 spans 12 amino acids. Trimming pared 7 bases from V and 7 bases from J, leaving 15 bases between. The CDR3 here is CSAGGSQYTQYF. Written as DNA, the CDR3 is TGCAGCGCCGGTGGGAGTCAGTATACGCAGTATTTT.